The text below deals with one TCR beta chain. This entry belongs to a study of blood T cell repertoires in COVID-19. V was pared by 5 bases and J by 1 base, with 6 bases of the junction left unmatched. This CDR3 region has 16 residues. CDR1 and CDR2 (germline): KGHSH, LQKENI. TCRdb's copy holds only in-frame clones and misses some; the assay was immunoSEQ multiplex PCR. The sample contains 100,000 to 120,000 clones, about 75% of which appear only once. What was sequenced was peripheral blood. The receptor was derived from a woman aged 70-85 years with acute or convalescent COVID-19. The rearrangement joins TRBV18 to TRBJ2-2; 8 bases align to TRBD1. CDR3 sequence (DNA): TGTGCCAGCTCATCGTTGGGGACAGGGAACACCGGGGAGCTGTTTTTT. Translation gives CASSSLGTGNTGELFF.